The rows below give T cell receptor beta chains drawn from one sample of a study of cytomegalovirus exposure and HLA in healthy donors. Only in-frame clones appear in the TCRdb table, and some are missing; sequencing was by immunoSEQ multiplex PCR. The sample's table shows about 130,000 clones. Material for sequencing was PBMCs. The receptors were gathered from a woman in her fifties or sixties in good health and CMV-seronegative. Each CDR3 is given with its conserved first and last residue. Fields, in order: D gene, V gene, J gene, CDR3 protein, CDR3 DNA. A D gene is named only where the DNA matches it firmly.

>TRBD1|TRBV7-7|TRBJ2-5
CASSLDRGQKQYF
TGTGCTAGCAGCTTGGACAGGGGGCAAAAGCAGTACTTC
>.|TRBV5-6|TRBJ1-6
CASSSTVGDSPLHF
TGTGCCAGCAGCTCGACAGTTGGGGATTCACCCCTCCACTTT
>TRBD1|TRBV5-1|TRBJ1-2
CASSRDRQAYGYTF
TGCGCCAGCAGCCGGGACAGACAAGCCTATGGCTACACCTTC
>.|TRBV19|TRBJ1-1
CASSIRDMNTEAFF
TGTGCCAGTAGTATTAGGGACATGAACACTGAAGCTTTCTTT
>.|TRBV11-3|TRBJ2-7
CASSLDGVGPQYF
TGTGCCAGCAGCTTAGATGGAGTGGGGCCACAGTACTTC
>.|TRBV6-5|TRBJ2-5
CASSYVAEQETQYF
TGTGCCAGCAGTTACGTGGCCGAACAAGAGACCCAGTACTTC
>.|TRBV10-3|TRBJ1-1
CAISTGMNTEAFF
TGTGCCATCAGTACGGGGATGAACACTGAAGCTTTCTTT
>.|TRBV4-1|TRBJ2-1
CASSQGSVYNEQFF
TGCGCCAGCAGCCAAGGTAGTGTGTACAATGAGCAGTTCTTC
>TRBD2|TRBV2|TRBJ2-7
CASSLRRGGGFSLNEQYF
TGTGCCAGCAGTCTCCGCCGGGGCGGGGGGTTCTCCCTCAACGAGCAGTACTTC
>.|TRBV4-1|TRBJ1-3
CASSQYTGPTGNTVYF
TGCGCCAGCAGCCAGTATACAGGCCCCACTGGAAACACCGTATATTTT
>.|TRBV6-5|TRBJ2-7
CASSYSSVDSHEQYF
TGTGCCAGCAGTTACTCGAGTGTGGACAGCCACGAGCAGTACTTC
>.|TRBV6-5|TRBJ1-2
CASSDREPLHGYTF
TGTGCTAGCAGTGACCGGGAGCCCCTTCACGGCTACACCTTC
>TRBD2|TRBV7-9|TRBJ2-2
CASSPIEGGDTGELFF
TGTGCCAGCAGCCCAATAGAGGGAGGGGACACCGGGGAGCTGTTTTTT
>TRBD2|TRBV28|TRBJ2-1
CASSFPRDSGDNEQFF
TGTGCCAGCAGTTTTCCGCGGGATAGCGGGGACAATGAGCAGTTCTTC
>TRBD2|TRBV5-1|TRBJ2-5
CASSLLAGGQETQYF
TGCGCCAGCAGCTTACTAGCGGGGGGACAAGAGACCCAGTACTTC
>.|TRBV28|TRBJ2-7
CASSSYTGGVIYEQYF
TGTGCCAGCAGTTCCTATACAGGGGGGGTTATTTACGAGCAGTACTTC
>TRBD1|TRBV9|TRBJ2-7
CASSVGPGGSEQYF
TGTGCCAGCAGCGTAGGCCCAGGGGGTTCCGAGCAGTACTTC
>TRBD2|TRBV28|TRBJ2-5
CASSKPLAGGPEGTQYF
TGTGCCAGCAGCAAACCCCTAGCGGGAGGGCCAGAGGGGACCCAGTACTTC
>TRBD1|TRBV28|TRBJ2-1
CASSLLGTGEDEQFF
TGTGCCAGCAGTTTATTAGGGACAGGGGAGGATGAGCAGTTCTTC
>.|TRBV28|TRBJ2-7
CASSSGQTYEQYF
TGTGCCAGCAGCTCCGGACAGACCTACGAGCAGTACTTC
>.|TRBV6-5|TRBJ1-3
CASSYKSSSGNTIYF
TGTGCCAGCAGTTACAAGAGTAGCTCTGGAAACACCATATATTTT
>TRBD2|TRBV4-2|TRBJ2-1
CASSQAGGGPDEQFF
TGTGCCAGCAGCCAAGCCGGGGGGGGCCCGGATGAGCAGTTCTTC
>TRBD1|TRBV6-1|TRBJ1-3
CASWGTGNGNTIYF
TGTGCCAGCTGGGGGACAGGGAACGGAAACACCATATATTTT
>.|TRBV19|TRBJ1-5
CASSSGSRQPQHF
TGTGCCAGTAGTTCGGGAAGTCGTCAGCCCCAGCATTTT
>TRBD2|TRBV5-6|TRBJ2-7
CASSWGLASTYEQYF
TGTGCCAGCAGCTGGGGACTAGCGTCAACCTACGAGCAGTACTTC
>.|TRBV14|TRBJ2-1
CASSLIVRGDNEQFF
TGTGCCAGCAGCCTGATAGTCAGGGGGGACAATGAGCAGTTCTTC
>TRBD2|TRBV6-1|TRBJ2-5
CASSELAGGPQETQYF
TGTGCCAGCAGCGAATTAGCGGGGGGGCCTCAAGAGACCCAGTACTTC
>TRBD1|TRBV12-5|TRBJ1-1
CASGSPGTGGNTEAFF
TGTGCTAGTGGTTCCCCCGGGACAGGGGGGAACACTGAAGCTTTCTTT
>TRBD1|TRBV5-1|TRBJ1-6
CASSLLGRDRVDSPLHF
TGCGCCAGCAGCTTACTCGGCAGGGACAGGGTTGACTCACCCCTCCACTTT
>.|TRBV28|TRBJ1-1
CASSLWGAQNTEAFF
TGTGCCAGCAGTTTATGGGGGGCCCAGAACACTGAAGCTTTCTTT
>.|TRBV2|TRBJ2-2
CASSEARRSPGELFF
TGTGCCAGCAGTGAAGCGCGCAGGTCCCCCGGGGAGCTGTTTTTT
>.|TRBV6-5|TRBJ2-1
CASSYLQGNEQFF
TGTGCCAGCAGTTATTTACAGGGAAATGAGCAGTTCTTC
>.|TRBV6-6|TRBJ2-1
CASSAQGYNEQFF
TGTGCCAGCAGCGCCCAGGGTTACAATGAGCAGTTCTTC
>TRBD2|TRBV10-3|TRBJ2-1
CAISEVSLAGEQYNEQFF
TGTGCCATCAGTGAGGTGTCACTAGCGGGAGAACAATACAATGAGCAGTTCTTC
>.|TRBV9|TRBJ2-5
CASSAPRGGGETQYF
TGTGCCAGCAGCGCCCCTAGGGGGGGTGGAGAGACCCAGTACTTC
>TRBD1|TRBV18|TRBJ2-1
CASSHETGEDEQFF
TGTGCCAGCTCACACGAGACAGGGGAGGATGAGCAGTTCTTC
>.|TRBV6-5|TRBJ2-7
CASSHEAGTSYEQYF
TGTGCCAGCAGCCACGAGGCGGGGACCTCCTACGAGCAGTACTTC
>TRBD2|TRBV4-1|TRBJ2-7
CASSPGLAGYEQYF
TGCGCCAGCAGCCCGGGACTAGCGGGATACGAGCAGTACTTC
>TRBD1|TRBV25-1|TRBJ2-7
CASSARDRPIYEQYF
TGTGCCAGCAGTGCCCGGGACAGACCTATCTACGAGCAGTACTTC
>TRBD2|TRBV10-3|TRBJ2-3
CAIRTTGGGPVRRDTQYF
TGTGCCATCAGGACTACTGGCGGGGGGCCAGTGAGGAGGGATACGCAGTATTTT
>TRBD1|TRBV10-2|TRBJ1-1
CASTGQTNTEAFF
TGCGCCAGCACGGGACAGACGAACACTGAAGCTTTCTTT
>TRBD1|TRBV5-1|TRBJ2-2
CATGQGEPGELFF
TGCGCCACCGGACAGGGCGAGCCCGGGGAGCTGTTTTTT
>TRBD1|TRBV7-3|TRBJ1-2
CASSLMRTGSSGYTF
TGTGCCAGCAGCTTAATGCGGACAGGGTCTAGCGGCTACACCTTC
>TRBD1|TRBV7-9|TRBJ2-7
CARFGQGEYEQYF
TGTGCCAGATTCGGACAGGGGGAATACGAGCAGTACTTC
>TRBD1|TRBV19|TRBJ1-4
CASSSADRSTNEKLFF
TGTGCCAGTAGTTCGGCGGACAGGTCAACTAATGAAAAACTGTTTTTT
>.|TRBV5-1|TRBJ2-7
CASSLAGDEQYF
TGCGCCAGCAGCTTGGCCGGGGACGAGCAGTACTTC
>TRBD1|TRBV28|TRBJ1-5
CASSLGTGKQPQHF
TGTGCCAGCAGCCTAGGGACAGGGAAGCAGCCCCAGCATTTT
>TRBD2|TRBV6-1|TRBJ2-1
CASSENVGGPSNEQFF
TGTGCCAGCAGTGAAAACGTGGGAGGGCCCTCCAATGAGCAGTTCTTC
>.|TRBV19|TRBJ1-1
CASRRLPQGIDEAFF
TGTGCCAGTAGGAGACTTCCACAGGGAATAGATGAAGCTTTCTTT
>TRBD1|TRBV10-1|TRBJ1-6
CASSGYPGTGGTLSSYNSPLHF
TGCGCCAGCAGTGGTTATCCCGGGACAGGGGGCACCTTGAGCTCCTATAATTCACCCCTCCACTTT
>.|TRBV27|TRBJ2-3
CASSLLAKWGGTDTQYF
TGTGCCAGCAGTTTGTTAGCGAAGTGGGGAGGCACAGATACGCAGTATTTT
>TRBD2|TRBV27|TRBJ2-2
CASQKAGGGTGELFF
TGTGCCAGTCAGAAAGCGGGAGGTGGCACCGGGGAGCTGTTTTTT
>.|TRBV2|TRBJ1-4
CASSEAGGFNEGGPTNEKLFF
TGTGCCAGCAGTGAAGCGGGAGGGTTTAACGAGGGCGGGCCAACTAATGAAAAACTGTTTTTT
>TRBD1|TRBV6-1|TRBJ1-5
CASSDRAQPQHF
TGTGCCAGCAGCGACAGGGCCCAGCCCCAGCATTTT
>.|TRBV4-2|TRBJ1-2
CASSHETVSYGYTF
TGTGCCAGCAGCCACGAAACGGTTTCCTATGGCTACACCTTC
>TRBD1|TRBV10-3|TRBJ2-7
CAISPAGGEQYF
TGTGCCATCAGTCCCGCAGGGGGCGAGCAGTACTTC